This note documents a single TCR beta chain sequence. It has no known antigen specificity. Per-nucleotide qualities are absent, and no much larger clonotype sits a single base away. The germline V gene (reference sequence) yields MNHEY for CDR1 and SMNVEV for CDR2. Trimming removed 2 bases from V and 4 bases from J; the gene matches leave 7 bases unexplained. The CDR3, cysteine through phenylalanine, is 16 amino acids long. CDR3 DNA is the only sequence kept; it has 48 bases, read in frame from the first base. At one collaborating source in Seattle, patients were enrolled during active infection and were followed longitudinally through the course of disease. Whole blood was collected in K2EDTA tubes by collaborating institutions according to the institutions' own protocols. Collaborator samples were shipped for TCRbeta analysis as frozen whole blood, isolated PBMCs, or DNA extracted from either sample type.

The immunoSEQ Assay, a bias-controlled multiplex PCR, was used to amplify TCRbeta CDR3 regions from genomic DNA. The paper's processing steps were these. Within the assay, amplification of reference gene primers was used to estimate how many nucleated cells each sample contained. To quantify the absolute abundance of each unique TCRbeta CDR3 rearrangement, sequence reads were collapsed and filtered. For each sample, productive Simpson clonality was calculated as the square root of Simpson's diversity index over productive rearrangements. The table was pulled from immuneACCESS by TCRdb, which kept in-frame rearrangements only. Such tables lose some clones; where checked, under half of the loss comes from unresolved V genes, and the rest has no known cause. The V and J calls and clone size were taken over from that table, and D and trimming were inferred from the DNA. The sample profile shows 250,000 to 300,000 clones; approximately 91% of them were found once. The ten largest clones take up approximately 10% of the sample.

This sample was taken from a study of blood T cell repertoires in COVID-19 (dated by TCRdb to the early 2020s). Background for the entire study: Collaborator samples came from the United States, Italy and Spain and covered acute and convalescent phases of COVID-19. The prospective study material was composed of cDNA or gDNA derived from T cells, B-cell-depleted T cells, or PBMCs. The dataset comprised deeply sampled blood TCRbeta repertoires from subjects exposed to, actively infected with, or recovered from COVID-19. The repertoires were released in a freely available public database meant as a resource for research on the immune response to SARS-CoV-2. The samples were drawn from the first 160 participants of the ongoing ImmuneRACE study and from 1,254 subjects provided by 6 global collaborators. A de-identified subject ID, COVID-19 status, age in years and sex were almost always included in the sample metadata. HLA class I and class II types, where available, came from metadata supplied by the sample provider rather than from assay-based typing. The paper's findings and limits, for the study overall: The amount of clinical and demographic metadata varied by source and participant and was provided uncurated.

The clonotype was recovered from a woman aged 25 to 39 with COVID-19, enrolled during active disease. The chain is made from TRBV27 and TRBJ2-7, with 11 bases aligning to TRBD1. Sequencing was carried out using peripheral blood. The DNA reads TGTGCCAGCAGTTTAGCAGGGACAGGGGGAGAATACGAGCAGTACTTC. This gives the protein CASSLAGTGGEYEQYF.